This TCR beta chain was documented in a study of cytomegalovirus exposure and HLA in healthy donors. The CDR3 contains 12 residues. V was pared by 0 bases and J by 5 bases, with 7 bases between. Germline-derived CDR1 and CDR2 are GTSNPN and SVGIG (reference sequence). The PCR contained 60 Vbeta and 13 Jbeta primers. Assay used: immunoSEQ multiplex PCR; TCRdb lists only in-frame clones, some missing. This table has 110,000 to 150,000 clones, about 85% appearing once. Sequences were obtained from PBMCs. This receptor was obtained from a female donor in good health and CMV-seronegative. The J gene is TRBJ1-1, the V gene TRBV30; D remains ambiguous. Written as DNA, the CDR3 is TGTGCCTGGAGTGTAGCAGGTACTGAAGCTTTCTTT. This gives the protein CAWSVAGTEAFF.